This T cell receptor beta chain was found in a study of blood T cell repertoires in COVID-19. CDR3 length: 13 residues. Trimming pared 0 bases from V and 3 bases from J, leaving 5 bases between. CDR1 and CDR2 (germline): MGHDK, SYGVNS. Clones were read by immunoSEQ multiplex PCR, and TCRdb kept only the in-frame ones, dropping some. The sample records 330,000 or so clones, roughly 89% being singletons. This TCR was recovered from a man under 40 with COVID-19, enrolled during active disease. The rearrangement links TRBV25-1 to TRBJ1-2; no firm D call. What was sequenced was peripheral blood. CDR3 coding DNA: TGTGCCAGCAGTGAATACGGAGACTATGGCTACACCTTC. Protein product: CASSEYGDYGYTF.